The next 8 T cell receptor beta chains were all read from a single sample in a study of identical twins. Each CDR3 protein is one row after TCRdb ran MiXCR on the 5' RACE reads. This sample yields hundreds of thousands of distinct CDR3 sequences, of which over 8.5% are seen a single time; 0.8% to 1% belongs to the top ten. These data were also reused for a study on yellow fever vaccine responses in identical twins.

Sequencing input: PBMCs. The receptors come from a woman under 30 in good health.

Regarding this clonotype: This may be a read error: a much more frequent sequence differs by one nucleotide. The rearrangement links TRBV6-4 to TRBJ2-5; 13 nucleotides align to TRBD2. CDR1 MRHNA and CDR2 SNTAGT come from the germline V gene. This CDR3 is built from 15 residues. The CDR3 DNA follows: TGTGCCAGCAGCCCCGGGACTAGCGGGGAAGAGTCCCAGTACTTC. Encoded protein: CASSPGTSGEESQYF.

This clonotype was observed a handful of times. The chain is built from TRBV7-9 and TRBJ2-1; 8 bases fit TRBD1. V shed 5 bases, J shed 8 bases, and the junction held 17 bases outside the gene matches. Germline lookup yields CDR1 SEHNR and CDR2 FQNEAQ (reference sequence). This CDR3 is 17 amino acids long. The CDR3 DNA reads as TGTGCCAGCAGCAAGTACCGGGACAGGTCAATTCCGGATGAGCAGTTCTTC. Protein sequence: CASSKYRDRSIPDEQFF.

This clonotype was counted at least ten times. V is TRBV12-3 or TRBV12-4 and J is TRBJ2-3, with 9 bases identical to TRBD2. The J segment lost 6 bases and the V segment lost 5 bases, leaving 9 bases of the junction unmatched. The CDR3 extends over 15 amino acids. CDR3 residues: CASSPFGGGADTQYF. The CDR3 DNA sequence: TGTGCCAGCAGTCCTTTTGGCGGGGGGGCGGATACGCAGTATTTT.

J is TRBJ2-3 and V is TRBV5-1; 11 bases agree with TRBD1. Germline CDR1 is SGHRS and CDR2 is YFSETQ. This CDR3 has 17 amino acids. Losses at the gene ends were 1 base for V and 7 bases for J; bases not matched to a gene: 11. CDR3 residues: CASSLTKPGQGGNTQYF. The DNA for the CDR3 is TGCGCCAGCAGCTTGACCAAACCGGGACAGGGGGGGAATACGCAGTATTTT.

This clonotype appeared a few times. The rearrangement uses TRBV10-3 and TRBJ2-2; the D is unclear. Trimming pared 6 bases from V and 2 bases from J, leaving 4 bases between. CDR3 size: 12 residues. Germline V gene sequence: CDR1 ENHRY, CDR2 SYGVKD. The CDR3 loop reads CAIRRNTGELFF. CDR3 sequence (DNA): TGTGCCATCAGGAGAAACACCGGGGAGCTGTTTTTT.

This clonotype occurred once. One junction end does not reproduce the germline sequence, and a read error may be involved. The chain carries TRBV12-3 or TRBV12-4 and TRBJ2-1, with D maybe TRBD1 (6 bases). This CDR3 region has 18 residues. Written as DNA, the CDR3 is TGTGCCATCAGTTGGGCCCATAAAGGGGGTAGCACCTACAATGAGCAGTTCTTC. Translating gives CAISWAHKGGSTYNEQFF.

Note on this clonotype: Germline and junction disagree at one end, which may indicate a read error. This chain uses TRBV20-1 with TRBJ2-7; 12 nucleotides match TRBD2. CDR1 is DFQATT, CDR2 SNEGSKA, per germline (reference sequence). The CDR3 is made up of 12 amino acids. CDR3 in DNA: TGCAGTGCTAGAGTGACTAGCGGGAGTCTTTTGTTC. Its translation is CSARVTSGSLLF.

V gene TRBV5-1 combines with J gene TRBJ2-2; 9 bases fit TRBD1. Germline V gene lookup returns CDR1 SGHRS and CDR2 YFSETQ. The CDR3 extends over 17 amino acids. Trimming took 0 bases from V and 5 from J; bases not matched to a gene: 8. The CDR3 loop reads CASSLGLGQGLTGELFF. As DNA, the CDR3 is TGCGCCAGCAGCTTGGGGCTCGGACAGGGGTTGACCGGGGAGCTGTTTTTT.